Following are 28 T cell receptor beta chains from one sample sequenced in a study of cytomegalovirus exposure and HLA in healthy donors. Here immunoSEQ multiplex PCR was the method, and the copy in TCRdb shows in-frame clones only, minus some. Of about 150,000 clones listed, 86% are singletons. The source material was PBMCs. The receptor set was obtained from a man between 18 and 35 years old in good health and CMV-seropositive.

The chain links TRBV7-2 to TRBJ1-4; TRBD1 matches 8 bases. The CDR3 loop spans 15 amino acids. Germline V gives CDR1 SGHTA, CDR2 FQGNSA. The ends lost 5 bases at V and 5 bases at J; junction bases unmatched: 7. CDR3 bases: TGTGCCAGCAGCACCCAGGGGGCGGCGAATGAAAAACTGTTTTTT. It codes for CASSTQGAANEKLFF.

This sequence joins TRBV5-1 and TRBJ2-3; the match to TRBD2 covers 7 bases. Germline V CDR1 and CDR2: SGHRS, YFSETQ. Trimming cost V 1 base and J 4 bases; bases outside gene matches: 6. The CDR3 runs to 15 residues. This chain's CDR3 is CASSLTAGASDTQYF. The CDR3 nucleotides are TGCGCCAGCAGCTTGACGGCGGGAGCCTCAGATACGCAGTATTTT.

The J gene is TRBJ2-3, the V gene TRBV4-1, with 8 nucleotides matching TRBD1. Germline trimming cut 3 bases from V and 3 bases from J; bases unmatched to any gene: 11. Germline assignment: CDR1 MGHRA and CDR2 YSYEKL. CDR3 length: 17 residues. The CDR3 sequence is CASSQLGATGGTDTQYF. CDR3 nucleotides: TGCGCCAGCAGCCAGTTGGGGGCCACAGGGGGGACAGATACGCAGTATTTT.

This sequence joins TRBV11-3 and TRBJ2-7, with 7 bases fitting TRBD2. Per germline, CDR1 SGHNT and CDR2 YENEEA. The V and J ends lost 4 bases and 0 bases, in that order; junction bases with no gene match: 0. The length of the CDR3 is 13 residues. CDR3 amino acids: CASSSGGSYEQYF. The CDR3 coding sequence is TGTGCCAGCAGCTCGGGGGGCTCCTACGAGCAGTACTTC.

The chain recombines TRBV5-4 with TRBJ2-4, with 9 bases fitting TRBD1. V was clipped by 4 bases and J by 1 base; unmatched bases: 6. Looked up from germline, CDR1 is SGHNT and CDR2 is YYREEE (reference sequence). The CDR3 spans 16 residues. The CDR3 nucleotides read TGTGCCAGCAGCCCCGGGACAGGGATGGCCAAAAACATTCAGTACTTC. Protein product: CASSPGTGMAKNIQYF.

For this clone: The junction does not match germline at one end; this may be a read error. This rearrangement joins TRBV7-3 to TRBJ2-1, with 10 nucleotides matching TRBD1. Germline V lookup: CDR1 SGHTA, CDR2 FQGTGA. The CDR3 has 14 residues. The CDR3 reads CASGFGDRGDEQFF. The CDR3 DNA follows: TGTGCCAGCGGCTTCGGGGACAGGGGAGATGAGCAGTTCTTC.

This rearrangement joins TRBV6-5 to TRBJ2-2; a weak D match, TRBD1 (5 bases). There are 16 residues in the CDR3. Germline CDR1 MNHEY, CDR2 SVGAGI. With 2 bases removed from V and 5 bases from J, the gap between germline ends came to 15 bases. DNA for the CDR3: TGTGCCAGCAGTTACAGTCAGGGTTCTTCAACCGGGGAGCTGTTTTTT. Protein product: CASSYSQGSSTGELFF.

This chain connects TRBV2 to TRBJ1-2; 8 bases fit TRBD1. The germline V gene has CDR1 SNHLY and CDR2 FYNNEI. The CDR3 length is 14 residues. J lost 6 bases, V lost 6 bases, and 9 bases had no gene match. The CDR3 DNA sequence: TGTGCCAGCAGAGAGGGGACAGGTAAAGATGGCTACACCTTC. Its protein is CASREGTGKDGYTF. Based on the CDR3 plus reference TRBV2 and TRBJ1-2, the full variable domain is EPEVTQTPSHQVTQMGQEVILRCVPISNHLYFYWYRQILGQKVEFLVSFYNNEISEKSEIFDDQFSVERPDGSNFTLKIRSTKLEDSAMYFCASREGTGKDGYTFGSGTRLTVV.

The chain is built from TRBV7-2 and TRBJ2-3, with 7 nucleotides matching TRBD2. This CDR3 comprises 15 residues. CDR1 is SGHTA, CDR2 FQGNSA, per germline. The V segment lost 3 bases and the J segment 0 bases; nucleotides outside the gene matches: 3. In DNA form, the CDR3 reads TGTGCCAGCAGCTTTGAAGCGGGGAGCACAGATACGCAGTATTTT. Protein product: CASSFEAGSTDTQYF.

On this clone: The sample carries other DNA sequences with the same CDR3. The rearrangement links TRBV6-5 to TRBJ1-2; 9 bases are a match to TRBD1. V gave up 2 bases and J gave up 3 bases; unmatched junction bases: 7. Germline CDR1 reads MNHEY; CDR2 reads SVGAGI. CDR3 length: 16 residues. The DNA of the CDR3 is TGTGCCAGCAGTTACCCTCCGGGACAGGGCGACTATGGCTACACCTTC. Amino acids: CASSYPPGQGDYGYTF.

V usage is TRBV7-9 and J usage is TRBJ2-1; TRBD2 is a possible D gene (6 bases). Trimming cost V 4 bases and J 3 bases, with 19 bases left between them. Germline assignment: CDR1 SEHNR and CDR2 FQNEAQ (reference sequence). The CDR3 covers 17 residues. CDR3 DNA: TGTGCCAGCAGCTCCGAAGGTTCGCGGGGCCACTACAATGAGCAGTTCTTC. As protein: CASSSEGSRGHYNEQFF.

Here the CDR3 reads CASTLGGGTDTQYF. CDR3 nucleotides: TGTGCCAGCACCCTGGGGGGAGGGACAGATACGCAGTATTTT. The rearrangement uses TRBV6-5 and TRBJ2-3; 7 nucleotides agree with TRBD2. CDR3 size: 14 residues. Trimming removed 7 bases from V and 3 bases from J; junction bases left unmatched: 7. Germline CDR1 and CDR2: MNHEY and SVGAGI.

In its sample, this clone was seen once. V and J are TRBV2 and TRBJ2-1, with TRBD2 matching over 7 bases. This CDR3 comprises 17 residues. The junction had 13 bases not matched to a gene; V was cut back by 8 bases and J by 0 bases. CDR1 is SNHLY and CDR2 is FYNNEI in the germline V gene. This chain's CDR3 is CASAEWASGYSYNEQFF. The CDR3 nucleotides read TGTGCCAGCGCTGAGTGGGCTAGCGGATACTCCTACAATGAGCAGTTCTTC. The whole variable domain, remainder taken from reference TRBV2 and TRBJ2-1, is EPEVTQTPSHQVTQMGQEVILRCVPISNHLYFYWYRQILGQKVEFLVSFYNNEISEKSEIFDDQFSVERPDGSNFTLKIRSTKLEDSAMYFCASAEWASGYSYNEQFFGPGTRLTVL.

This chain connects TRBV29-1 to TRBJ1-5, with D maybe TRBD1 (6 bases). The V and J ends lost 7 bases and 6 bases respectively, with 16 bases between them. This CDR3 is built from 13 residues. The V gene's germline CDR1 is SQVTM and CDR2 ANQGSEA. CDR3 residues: CSASGQPPQPQHF. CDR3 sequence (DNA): TGCAGCGCCTCCGGACAGCCGCCTCAGCCCCAGCATTTT.

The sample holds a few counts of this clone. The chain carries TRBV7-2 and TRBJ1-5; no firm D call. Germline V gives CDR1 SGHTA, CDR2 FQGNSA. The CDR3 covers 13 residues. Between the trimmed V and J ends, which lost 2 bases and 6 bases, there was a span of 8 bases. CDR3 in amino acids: CASSLSTSQPQHF. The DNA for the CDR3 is TGTGCCAGCAGCTTAAGTACGAGTCAGCCCCAGCATTTT.

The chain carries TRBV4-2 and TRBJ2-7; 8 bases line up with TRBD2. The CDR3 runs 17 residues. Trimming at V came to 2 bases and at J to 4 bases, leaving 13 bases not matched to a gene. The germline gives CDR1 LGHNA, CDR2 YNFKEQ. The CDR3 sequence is CASSQSLAETSGYEQYF. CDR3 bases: TGTGCCAGCAGCCAATCACTAGCGGAGACCTCCGGTTACGAGCAGTACTTC.

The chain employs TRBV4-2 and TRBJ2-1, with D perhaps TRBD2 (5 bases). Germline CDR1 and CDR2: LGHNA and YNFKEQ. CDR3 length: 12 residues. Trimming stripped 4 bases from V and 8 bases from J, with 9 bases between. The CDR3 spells CASSPPGDEQFF. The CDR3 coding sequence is TGTGCCAGCAGCCCTCCCGGGGATGAGCAGTTCTTC.

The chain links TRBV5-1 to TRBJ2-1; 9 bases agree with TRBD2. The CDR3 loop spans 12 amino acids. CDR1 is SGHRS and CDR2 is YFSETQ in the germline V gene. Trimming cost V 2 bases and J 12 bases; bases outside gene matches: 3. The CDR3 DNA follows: TGCGCCAGCAGCTTTAGCGGGAGTCGGCAGTTCTTC. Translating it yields CASSFSGSRQFF.

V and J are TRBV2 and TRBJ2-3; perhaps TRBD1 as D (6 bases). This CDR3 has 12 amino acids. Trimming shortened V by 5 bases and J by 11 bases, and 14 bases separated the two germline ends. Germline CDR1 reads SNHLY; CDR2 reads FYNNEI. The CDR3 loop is CASSQDSPRQYF. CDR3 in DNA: TGTGCCAGCAGTCAGGACAGCCCCCGGCAGTATTTT.

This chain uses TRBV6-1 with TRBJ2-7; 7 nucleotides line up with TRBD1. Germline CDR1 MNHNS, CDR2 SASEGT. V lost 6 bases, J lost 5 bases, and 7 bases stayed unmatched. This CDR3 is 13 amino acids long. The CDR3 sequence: CASSAEQGNEQYF. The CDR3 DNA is TGTGCCAGCAGCGCGGAACAGGGGAACGAGCAGTACTTC.

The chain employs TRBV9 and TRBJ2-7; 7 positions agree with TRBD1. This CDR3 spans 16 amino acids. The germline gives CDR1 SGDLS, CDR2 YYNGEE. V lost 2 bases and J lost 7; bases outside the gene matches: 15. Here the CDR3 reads CASSVSRDSVSREQYF. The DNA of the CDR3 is TGTGCCAGCAGCGTCAGCCGGGACAGTGTATCCCGGGAGCAGTACTTC.

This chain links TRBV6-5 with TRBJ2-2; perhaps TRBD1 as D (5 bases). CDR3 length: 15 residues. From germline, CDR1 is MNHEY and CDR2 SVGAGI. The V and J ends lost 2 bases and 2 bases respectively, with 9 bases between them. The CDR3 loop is CASSYGHENTGELFF. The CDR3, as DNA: TGTGCCAGCAGTTACGGACACGAAAACACCGGGGAGCTGTTTTTT.

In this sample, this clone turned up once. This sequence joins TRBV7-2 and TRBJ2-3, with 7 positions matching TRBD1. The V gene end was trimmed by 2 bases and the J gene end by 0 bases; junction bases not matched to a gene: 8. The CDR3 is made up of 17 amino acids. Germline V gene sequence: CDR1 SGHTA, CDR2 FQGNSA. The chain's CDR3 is CASSLSLLQGSTDTQYF. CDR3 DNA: TGTGCCAGCAGCTTATCCCTATTACAGGGGAGCACAGATACGCAGTATTTT.

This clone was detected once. This CDR3 reads CASSFETRQETQYF. The CDR3 DNA sequence: TGTGCCAGCAGCTTTGAGACACGCCAAGAGACCCAGTACTTC. The chain carries TRBV7-9 and TRBJ2-5, with D uncertain. Trimming removed 3 bases at V and 1 base at J, with 9 bases between. From germline, CDR1 is SEHNR and CDR2 FQNEAQ (reference sequence). The CDR3 extends over 14 amino acids. The complete variable domain, with remaining parts taken from reference TRBV7-9 and TRBJ2-5, reads DTGVSQNPRHKITKRGQNVTFRCDPISEHNRLYWYRQTLGQGPEFLTYFQNEAQLEKSRLLSDRFSAERPKGSFSTLEIQRTEQGDSAMYLCASSFETRQETQYFGPGTRLLVL.

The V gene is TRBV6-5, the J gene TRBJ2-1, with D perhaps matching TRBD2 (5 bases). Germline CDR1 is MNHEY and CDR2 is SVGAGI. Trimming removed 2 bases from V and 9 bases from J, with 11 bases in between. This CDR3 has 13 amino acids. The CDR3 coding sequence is TGTGCCAGCAGTTACCCAATGGGGAGTGAGCAGTTCTTC. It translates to CASSYPMGSEQFF.

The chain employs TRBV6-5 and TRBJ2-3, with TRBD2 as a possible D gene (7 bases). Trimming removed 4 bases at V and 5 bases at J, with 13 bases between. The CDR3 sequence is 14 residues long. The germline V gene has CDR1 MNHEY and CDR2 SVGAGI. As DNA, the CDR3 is TGTGCCAGCAGTTGGCAGGGGAGGGGAGATACGCAGTATTTT. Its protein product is CASSWQGRGDTQYF.

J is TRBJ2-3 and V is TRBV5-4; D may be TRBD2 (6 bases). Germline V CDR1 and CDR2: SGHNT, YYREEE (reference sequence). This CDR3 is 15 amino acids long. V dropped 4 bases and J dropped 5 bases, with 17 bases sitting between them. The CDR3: CASSPGLLKGDTQYF. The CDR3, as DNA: TGTGCCAGCAGCCCGGGACTGCTCAAGGGAGATACGCAGTATTTT.

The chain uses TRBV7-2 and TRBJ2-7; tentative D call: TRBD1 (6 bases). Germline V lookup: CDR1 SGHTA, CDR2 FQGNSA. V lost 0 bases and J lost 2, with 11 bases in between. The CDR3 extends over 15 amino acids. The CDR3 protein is CASSLARTAAYEQYF. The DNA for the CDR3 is TGTGCCAGCAGCTTAGCTCGGACAGCAGCCTACGAGCAGTACTTC. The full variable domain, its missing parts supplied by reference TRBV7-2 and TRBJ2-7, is GAGVSQSPSNKVTEKGKDVELRCDPISGHTALYWYRQSLGQGLEFLIYFQGNSAPDKSGLPSDRFSAERTGGSVSTLTIQRTQQEDSAVYLCASSLARTAAYEQYFGPGTRLTVT.